This record looks at one TCR beta chain sequence and its context. Its antigen is not identified. This record comes from a study of blood T cells in healthy people across ages. A J-beta primer mix and a sample-barcoded 5' primer were used in a second PCR of roughly 6 to 11 cycles. Via MiXCR, TCRdb re-called the 5' RACE reads, giving one row per CDR3 protein. The sample has nearly 800,000 distinct CDR3 sequences, about 56% seen once. Study-wide points: The study found TCR beta diversity correlated strongly with naive T cell percentage.

The V gene end was trimmed by 0 bases and the J gene end by 2 bases; junction bases not matched to a gene: 2. This CDR3 spans 15 amino acids. Germline V lookup: CDR1 SGHRS, CDR2 YFSETQ. The sample was blood. This receptor was taken from a man aged 35 to 55 in good health. V gene TRBV5-1 combines with J gene TRBJ2-3; TRBD2 matches at 8 bases. CDR3 sequence reads: CASSLAGLDTDTQYF. DNA of the CDR3: TGCGCCAGCAGCTTGGCGGGACTAGACACAGATACGCAGTATTTT.